One sample yielded the 15 T cell receptor beta chains listed below, sequenced in a study of blood T cells in healthy people across ages. PCR was performed a second time for roughly 7 to 12 cycles using a sample-barcoded 5' primer and a J-beta primer mix. TCRdb used MiXCR to reprocess the 5' RACE reads, holding one entry per CDR3 protein. The table records 780,000 or so distinct CDR3 sequences, approximately 60% of them present only once. The sequenced material came from blood. These receptors were obtained from a man aged 35 to 55 in good health.

This clonotype has only a few counts. The rearrangement joins TRBV7-2 to TRBJ2-3, with TRBD1 matching 10 bases. V trimming: 5 bases; J trimming: 3 bases; junction bases outside the gene matches: 8. The germline V gene has CDR1 SGHTA and CDR2 FQGNSA. CDR3 size: 16 residues. The CDR3 region is CASSRWGDRGTDTQYF. CDR3 nucleotides: TGTGCCAGCAGCCGTTGGGGGGACAGGGGTACAGATACGCAGTATTTT. The full variable domain, completed using reference TRBV7-2 and TRBJ2-3, is GAGVSQSPSNKVTEKGKDVELRCDPISGHTALYWYRQSLGQGLEFLIYFQGNSAPDKSGLPSDRFSAERTGGSVSTLTIQRTQQEDSAVYLCASSRWGDRGTDTQYFGPGTRLTVL.

The rearrangement joins TRBV20-1 to TRBJ2-2, with D hard to call. V gave up 0 bases and J gave up 7 bases, with 3 bases separating them. Per germline, CDR1 DFQATT and CDR2 SNEGSKA (reference sequence). The CDR3 length is 11 residues. Written as DNA, the CDR3 is TGCAGTGCTAGAGATAACGGGGAGCTGTTTTTT. Its translation is CSARDNGELFF.

The J gene is TRBJ2-1, the V gene TRBV4-3; 7 bases align to TRBD2. Trimming at V came to 1 base and at J to 4 bases, leaving 10 bases not matched to a gene. The CDR3 covers 17 residues. CDR1 and CDR2 (germline): LGHNA, YSLEER. The CDR3, as DNA: TGCGCCAGCAGCCAAGGGACCGGGGCGGGAGCTTACAATGAGCAGTTCTTC. Translation gives CASSQGTGAGAYNEQFF.

This clonotype was seen once. The J gene is TRBJ2-7, the V gene TRBV4-3; 14 bases match TRBD2. Germline V lookup: CDR1 LGHNA, CDR2 YSLEER. The CDR3 contains 17 residues. The J segment lost 3 bases and the V segment lost 0 bases, leaving 4 bases of the junction unmatched. This CDR3 reads CASSQELTSGGGYEQYF. Written as DNA, the CDR3 is TGCGCCAGCAGCCAAGAACTGACTAGCGGGGGGGGCTACGAGCAGTACTTC.

The chain combines TRBV7-2 with TRBJ2-5, with 11 positions matching TRBD2. Germline CDR1 SGHTA, CDR2 FQGNSA. CDR3 size: 17 residues. After removal of 7 bases from V and 5 bases from J, the junction contained 15 bases not matched to a gene. This CDR3 is CASTKVTTSGIGETQYF. The CDR3 DNA sequence: TGTGCCAGCACCAAAGTGACGACTAGCGGGATTGGGGAGACCCAGTACTTC.

The rearrangement links TRBV6-2 or TRBV6-3 to TRBJ2-7, with D maybe TRBD2 (7 bases). The CDR3 length is 12 residues. Germline V gives CDR1 MNHEY, CDR2 SVGEGT. V was cut by 6 bases and J by 7 bases, with 13 bases left in between. Written as DNA, the CDR3 is TGTGCCAGCAGGTGGGGGGGCGATGAGCAGTACTTC. Translation gives CASRWGGDEQYF.

This clonotype was seen a single time. This chain uses TRBV27 with TRBJ2-5, with a possible D match to TRBD1 (7 bases). The CDR3 runs 18 residues. With 0 bases removed from V and 0 bases from J, the gap between germline ends came to 17 bases. CDR1 is MNHEY, CDR2 SMNVEV, per germline (reference sequence). CDR3 amino acids: CASSLSLRAGGYQETQYF. The CDR3 region has the DNA TGTGCCAGCAGTTTATCTCTAAGGGCAGGGGGGTACCAAGAGACCCAGTACTTC.

This clonotype has a handful of counts. The rearrangement links TRBV28 to TRBJ2-5; D unresolved. The CDR3 length is 16 residues. The V gene lost 6 bases and the J gene lost 1 base, with 18 bases spanning the gap. The germline CDR1 and CDR2 sequences are MDHEN and SYDVKM. The CDR3 DNA sequence: TGTGCCAGCAGCCTCTCCCCGGGTAGGGTCCAAGAGACCCAGTACTTC. This translates into CASSLSPGRVQETQYF.

J is TRBJ1-2 and V is TRBV12-3 or TRBV12-4; the D gene is possibly TRBD1 (5 bases). This CDR3 spans 14 amino acids. With 8 bases removed from V and 8 bases from J, the gap between germline ends came to 21 bases. The CDR3 nucleotides are TGTGCCAGCGTCGGGGACGGATCTCTGGGCGGCTACACCTTC. It yields the protein CASVGDGSLGGYTF.

As concerns this clonotype: The junction shows a germline mismatch at one end, possibly a read error. The chain joins TRBV29-1 to TRBJ1-1; D gene unclear. Germline CDR1 is SQVTM and CDR2 is ANQGSEA. The CDR3 is 12 residues long. CDR3 bases: TGTAGCGTTGAGACCGTGAACACTGAAGCTTTCTTT. Encoded protein: CSVETVNTEAFF.

This clonotype was counted a few times. The rearrangement uses TRBV4-2 and TRBJ2-3, with D unresolved. The germline gives CDR1 LGHNA, CDR2 YNFKEQ. The CDR3 is made up of 13 amino acids. Trimming removed 2 bases from V and 2 bases from J, with 5 bases in between. CDR3 loop: CASSQSNTDTQYF. The DNA of the CDR3 is TGTGCCAGCAGCCAATCCAACACAGATACGCAGTATTTT.

The chain combines TRBV5-1 with TRBJ2-5; 15 bases align to TRBD2. With 7 bases clipped from V and 1 base from J, the junction kept 14 bases outside the gene matches. Germline assignment: CDR1 SGHRS and CDR2 YFSETQ. The CDR3 has 19 residues. The CDR3: CASGISGTSGGTGQETQYF. The CDR3 nucleotides read TGCGCCAGCGGCATCTCCGGGACTAGCGGGGGGACCGGCCAAGAGACCCAGTACTTC. Together with reference TRBV5-1 and TRBJ2-5, the CDR3 gives the full variable domain: KAGVTQTPRYLIKTRGQQVTLSCSPISGHRSVSWYQQTPGQGLQFLFEYFSETQRNKGNFPGRFSGRQFSNSRSEMNVSTLELGDSALYLCASGISGTSGGTGQETQYFGPGTRLLVL.

The table lists this clonotype with a few counts. CDR3 coding DNA: TGTGCCAGCAGTGAATGGATGGGCGACATCCAAGAGACCCAGTACTTC. It translates to CASSEWMGDIQETQYF. The chain employs TRBV6-1 and TRBJ2-5; the D is unclear. Trimming removed 2 bases from V and 1 base from J, with 14 bases in between. The CDR3 has 16 amino acids. CDR1 MNHNS and CDR2 SASEGT come from the germline V gene.

V and J are TRBV24-1 and TRBJ2-1; either TRBD1 or TRBD2 may supply D (7 bases each). CDR3 length equals 15 residues. Trimming shortened V by 7 bases and J by 5 bases, and 17 bases separated the two germline ends. From germline, CDR1 is KGHDR and CDR2 SFDVKD. The CDR3 sequence is CATSPDREGNNEQFF. The CDR3 DNA is TGTGCCACCAGCCCTGACAGGGAGGGAAACAATGAGCAGTTCTTC.

The chain has TRBV9 and TRBJ2-3, with a possible D match to TRBD1 (5 bases). V was cut by 4 bases and J by 2 bases, with 11 bases left in between. Germline lookup yields CDR1 SGDLS and CDR2 YYNGEE. CDR3 length equals 14 residues. The CDR3 coding sequence is TGTGCCAGCAGCAATACAGGCACCACAGATACGCAGTATTTT. Amino acid sequence: CASSNTGTTDTQYF.